This is a list of T cell receptor beta chains from one sample in a study of OX40 agonist ivuxolimab in advanced cancers. Measured with immunoSEQ multiplex PCR; TCRdb has only the in-frame clones, and not every one. This sample yields more than 45,000 clones, of which 65% to 85% are seen a single time; roughly 1.2% belongs to the top ten. The sample here was CD4+ or CD8+ T cells sorted from blood, taken in a trial of the OX40 agonist ivuxolimab. These receptor sequences come from an adult with an advanced solid tumor such as melanoma, head and neck, liver or kidney cancer. Each CDR3 is given without its conserved first and last residue.

CDR3aa,v_gene,j_gene
ASSSRKDGSMNTEAF,TRBV27,TRBJ1-1
ASSQESTGRGYT,TRBV4-3,TRBJ1-2
ASSYSNQRAEAF,TRBV6-5,TRBJ1-1
ASSRTGDFTGELF,TRBV11-2,TRBJ2-2
ASSLASHNEQF,TRBV7-7,TRBJ2-1
ASTLGLGLYNEQF,TRBV5-4,NA
ASSAGYQETQY,TRBV11-2,TRBJ2-5
ASSLGMNSGANVLT,TRBV5-4,TRBJ2-6
ASSFIEGTQY,TRBV7-2,TRBJ2-5
ASSQGGVGSPLH,TRBV4-2,TRBJ1-6
ASSLGGLGLGEQY,TRBV5-6,TRBJ2-7
ASSRRGLLDGYT,TRBV4-2,TRBJ1-2
ASSLTVADIQY,TRBV7-6,TRBJ2-4
ASSSTVDTDTQY,TRBV5-1,TRBJ2-3
ASRAGGDGETQY,TRBV6-5,TRBJ2-5
ASSSFLRLETQY,TRBV7-9,TRBJ2-5
AWSVDRDQPQH,TRBV30,TRBJ1-5
ASSLQGYSGNTIY,TRBV18,TRBJ1-3
ASSYSSGYSPLH,TRBV6-5,TRBJ1-6
ASSVSPLSNQPQH,TRBV9,TRBJ1-5
ASSGTSRETQY,TRBV6-1,TRBJ2-5
ASSKRAGKANEQF,TRBV19,TRBJ2-1
ASSQELNLGQVHGYT,TRBV4-3,TRBJ1-2
ASKGQSTDTQY,TRBV7-9,TRBJ2-3
AISPGDRVGGYT,TRBV10-3,TRBJ1-2
ASSPGQGTGELF,TRBV7-3,TRBJ2-2
ASSVTRGADGYT,TRBV2,TRBJ1-2
ASIGQGVSGYT,TRBV2,TRBJ1-2
SVNRGGTRTDTQY,TRBV29-1,TRBJ2-3
ASSLQTGEGYGYT,TRBV7-2,TRBJ1-2
ASSGSPDPEETQY,TRBV18,TRBJ2-5
ASSQGFAADTQY,TRBV4-1,TRBJ2-3
ASSYRTGGIYGYT,TRBV6-5,TRBJ1-2
ASSLERGTLKTQY,TRBV7-2,TRBJ2-5
ASSLRTVEQY,TRBV5-8,TRBJ2-7
ASSLATGLYYGYT,TRBV11-2,TRBJ1-2
ASSDRSPISGNTIY,TRBV18,TRBJ1-3
ASSYSFGPYEQY,TRBV6-5,TRBJ2-7
ASSTERGSPETQY,TRBV19,TRBJ2-5
ASRPGVGTEAF,TRBV10-1,TRBJ1-1
ASSEWGTARETQY,TRBV10-1,TRBJ2-5
ASITSLAGGKQY,TRBV5-5,TRBJ2-7
ASSSTASYGYT,TRBV5-4,TRBJ1-2
ASSQRESLGGNEQF,TRBV16,TRBJ2-1
ASSLTGARNQPQH,TRBV11-2,TRBJ1-5
ASSRTSGAYNEQF,TRBV27,TRBJ2-1
ASSLLGAQGNQPQH,TRBV5-6,TRBJ1-5
ASSLARNSNQPQH,TRBV5-6,TRBJ1-5
ASSLSGLAGETQY,TRBV7-6,TRBJ2-5
ASSLLPLGETQY,TRBV5-4,TRBJ2-5
AWIYSGRGIHTEAF,TRBV30,TRBJ1-1
ASSQQQGAVYGYT,TRBV4-3,TRBJ1-2
ASSLVSTYEQY,TRBV5-5,TRBJ2-7